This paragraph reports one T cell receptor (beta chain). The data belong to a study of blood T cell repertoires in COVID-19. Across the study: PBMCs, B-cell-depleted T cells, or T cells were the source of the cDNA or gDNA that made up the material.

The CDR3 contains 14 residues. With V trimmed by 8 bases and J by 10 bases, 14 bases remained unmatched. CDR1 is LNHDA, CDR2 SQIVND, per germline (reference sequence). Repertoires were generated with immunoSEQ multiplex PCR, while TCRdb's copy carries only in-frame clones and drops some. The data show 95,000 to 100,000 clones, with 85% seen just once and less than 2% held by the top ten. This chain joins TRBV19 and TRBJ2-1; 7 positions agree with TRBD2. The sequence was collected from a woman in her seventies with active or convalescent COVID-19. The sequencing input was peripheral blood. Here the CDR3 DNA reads TGTGCCAGTGGCCCAGCAGGGAGGGTCAAGGAGCAGTTCTTC. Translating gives CASGPAGRVKEQFF.